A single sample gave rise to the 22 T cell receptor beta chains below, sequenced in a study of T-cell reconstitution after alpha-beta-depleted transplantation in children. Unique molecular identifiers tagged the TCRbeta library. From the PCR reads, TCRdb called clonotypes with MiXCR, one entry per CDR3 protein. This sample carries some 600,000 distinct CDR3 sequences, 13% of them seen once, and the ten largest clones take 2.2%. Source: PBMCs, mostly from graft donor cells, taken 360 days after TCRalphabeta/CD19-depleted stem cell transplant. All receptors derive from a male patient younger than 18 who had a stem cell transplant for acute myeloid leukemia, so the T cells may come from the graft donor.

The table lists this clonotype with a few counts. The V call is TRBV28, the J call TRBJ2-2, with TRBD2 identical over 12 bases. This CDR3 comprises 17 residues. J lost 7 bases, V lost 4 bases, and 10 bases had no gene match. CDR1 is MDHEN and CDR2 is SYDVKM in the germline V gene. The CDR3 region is CASSSEGLAGLFGELFF. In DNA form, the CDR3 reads TGTGCCAGCAGTTCCGAAGGACTAGCGGGACTTTTCGGGGAGCTGTTTTTT. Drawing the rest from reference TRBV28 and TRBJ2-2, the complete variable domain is DVKVTQSSRYLVKRTGEKVFLECVQDMDHENMFWYRQDPGLGLRLIYFSYDVKMKEKGDIPEGYSVSREKKERFSLILESASTNQTSMYLCASSSEGLAGLFGELFFGEGSRLTVL.

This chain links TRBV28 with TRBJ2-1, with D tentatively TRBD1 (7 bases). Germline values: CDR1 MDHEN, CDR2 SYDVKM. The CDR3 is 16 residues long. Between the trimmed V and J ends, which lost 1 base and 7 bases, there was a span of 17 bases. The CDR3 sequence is CASSLFSGGIVNEQFF. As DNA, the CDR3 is TGTGCCAGCAGTTTATTTTCAGGGGGGATAGTAAATGAGCAGTTCTTC. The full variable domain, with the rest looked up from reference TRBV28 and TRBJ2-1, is DVKVTQSSRYLVKRTGEKVFLECVQDMDHENMFWYRQDPGLGLRLIYFSYDVKMKEKGDIPEGYSVSREKKERFSLILESASTNQTSMYLCASSLFSGGIVNEQFFGPGTRLTVL.

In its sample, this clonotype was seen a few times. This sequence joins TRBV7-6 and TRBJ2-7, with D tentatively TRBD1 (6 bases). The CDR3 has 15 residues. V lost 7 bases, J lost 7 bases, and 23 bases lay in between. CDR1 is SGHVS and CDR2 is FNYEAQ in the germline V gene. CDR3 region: CASNPLADRLEEQYF. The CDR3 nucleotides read TGTGCCAGCAACCCCCTGGCTGACAGGCTAGAAGAGCAGTACTTC.

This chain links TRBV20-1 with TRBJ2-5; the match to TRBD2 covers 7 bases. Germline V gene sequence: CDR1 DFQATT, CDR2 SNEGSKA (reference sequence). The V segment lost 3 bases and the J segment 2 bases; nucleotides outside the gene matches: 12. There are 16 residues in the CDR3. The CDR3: CSASHRGEVKQETQYF. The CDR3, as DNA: TGCAGTGCTAGCCACCGGGGGGAGGTGAAGCAAGAGACCCAGTACTTC.

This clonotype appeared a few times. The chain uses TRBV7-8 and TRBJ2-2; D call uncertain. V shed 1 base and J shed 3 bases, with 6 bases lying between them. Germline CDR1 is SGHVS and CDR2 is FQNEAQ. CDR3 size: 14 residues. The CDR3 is CASSLDPYTGELFF. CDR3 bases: TGTGCCAGCAGCTTAGATCCCTACACCGGGGAGCTGTTTTTT.

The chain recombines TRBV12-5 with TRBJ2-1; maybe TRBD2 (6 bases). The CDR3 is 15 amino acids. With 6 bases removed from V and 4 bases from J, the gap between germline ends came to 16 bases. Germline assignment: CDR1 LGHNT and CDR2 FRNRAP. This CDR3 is CASGGSSVWYNEQFF. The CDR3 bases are TGTGCTAGTGGGGGATCTAGCGTCTGGTACAATGAGCAGTTCTTC.

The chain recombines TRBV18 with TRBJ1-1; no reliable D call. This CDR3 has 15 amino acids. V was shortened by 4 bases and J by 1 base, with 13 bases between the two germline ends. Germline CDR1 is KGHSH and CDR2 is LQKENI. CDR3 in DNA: TGTGCCAGCTCACGTGCGAGTGTAGGGAACACTGAAGCTTTCTTT. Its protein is CASSRASVGNTEAFF. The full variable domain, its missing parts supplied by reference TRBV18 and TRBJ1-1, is NAGVMQNPRHLVRRRGQEARLRCSPMKGHSHVYWYRQLPEEGLKFMVYLQKENIIDESGMPKERFSAEFPKEGPSILRIQQVVRGDSAAYFCASSRASVGNTEAFFGQGTRLTVV.

The CDR3 loop reads CASRLTGGYEQYF. DNA of the CDR3: TGTGCCAGCAGGTTGACAGGGGGCTACGAGCAGTACTTC. The chain carries TRBV12-3 or TRBV12-4 and TRBJ2-7, with TRBD1 matching 9 bases. V lost 6 bases and J lost 3; bases outside the gene matches: 3. The CDR3 length is 13 residues.

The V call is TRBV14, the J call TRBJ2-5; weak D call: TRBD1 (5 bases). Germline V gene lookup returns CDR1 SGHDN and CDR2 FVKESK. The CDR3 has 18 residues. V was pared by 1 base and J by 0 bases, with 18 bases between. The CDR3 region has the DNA TGTGCCAGCAGCCAAGCCTATGCGCAGGGCAGGTACCAAGAGACCCAGTACTTC. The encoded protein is CASSQAYAQGRYQETQYF.

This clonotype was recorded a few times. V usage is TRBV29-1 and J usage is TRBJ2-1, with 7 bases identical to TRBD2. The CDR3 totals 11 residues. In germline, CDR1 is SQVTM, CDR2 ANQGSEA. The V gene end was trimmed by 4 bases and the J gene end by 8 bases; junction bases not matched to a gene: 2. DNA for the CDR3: TGCAGCGTTGGGCGGGAGTATGAGCAGTTCTTC. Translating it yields CSVGREYEQFF.

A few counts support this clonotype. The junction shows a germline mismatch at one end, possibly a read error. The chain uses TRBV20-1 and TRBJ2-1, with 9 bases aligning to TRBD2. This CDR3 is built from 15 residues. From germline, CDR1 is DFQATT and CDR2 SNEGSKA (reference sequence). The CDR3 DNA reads TGCAGTGTTAGAATTCCTAGCGGGATCTACAATGAGCAGTTCTTC. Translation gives CSVRIPSGIYNEQFF.

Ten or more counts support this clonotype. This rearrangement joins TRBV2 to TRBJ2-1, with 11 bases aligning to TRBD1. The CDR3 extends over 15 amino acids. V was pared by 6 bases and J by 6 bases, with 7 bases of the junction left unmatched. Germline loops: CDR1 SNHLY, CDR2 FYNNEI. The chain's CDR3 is CASSKDRGPGNEQFF. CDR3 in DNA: TGTGCCAGCAGCAAGGACAGGGGGCCGGGCAATGAGCAGTTCTTC.

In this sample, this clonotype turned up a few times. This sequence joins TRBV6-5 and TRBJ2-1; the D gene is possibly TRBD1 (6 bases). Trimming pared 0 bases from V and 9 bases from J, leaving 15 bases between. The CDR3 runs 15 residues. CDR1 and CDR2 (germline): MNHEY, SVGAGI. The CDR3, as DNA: TGTGCCAGCAGTTACTCCCCACAGGGTAGGGGTGAGCAGTTCTTC. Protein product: CASSYSPQGRGEQFF.

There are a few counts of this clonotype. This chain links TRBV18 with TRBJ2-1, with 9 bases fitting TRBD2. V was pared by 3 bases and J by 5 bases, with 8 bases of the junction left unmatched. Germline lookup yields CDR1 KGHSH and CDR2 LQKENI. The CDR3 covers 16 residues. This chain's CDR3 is CASSPTSSGKDNEQFF. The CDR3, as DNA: TGTGCCAGCTCACCTACTTCTAGCGGGAAAGACAATGAGCAGTTCTTC. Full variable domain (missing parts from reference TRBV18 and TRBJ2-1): NAGVMQNPRHLVRRRGQEARLRCSPMKGHSHVYWYRQLPEEGLKFMVYLQKENIIDESGMPKERFSAEFPKEGPSILRIQQVVRGDSAAYFCASSPTSSGKDNEQFFGPGTRLTVL.

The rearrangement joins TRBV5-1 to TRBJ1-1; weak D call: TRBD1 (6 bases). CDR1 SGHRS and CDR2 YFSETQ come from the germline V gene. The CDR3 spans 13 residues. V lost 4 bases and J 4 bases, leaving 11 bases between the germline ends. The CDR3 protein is CASSLGQSTEAFF. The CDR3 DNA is TGCGCCAGCAGCCTTGGACAGAGCACTGAAGCTTTCTTT.

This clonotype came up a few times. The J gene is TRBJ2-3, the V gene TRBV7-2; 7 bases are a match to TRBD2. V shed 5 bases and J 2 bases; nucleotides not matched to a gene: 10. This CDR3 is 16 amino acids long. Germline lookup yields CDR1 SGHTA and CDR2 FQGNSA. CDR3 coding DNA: TGTGCCAGCAGCCCCAACGCGGGAGTTTACACAGATACGCAGTATTTT. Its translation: CASSPNAGVYTDTQYF.

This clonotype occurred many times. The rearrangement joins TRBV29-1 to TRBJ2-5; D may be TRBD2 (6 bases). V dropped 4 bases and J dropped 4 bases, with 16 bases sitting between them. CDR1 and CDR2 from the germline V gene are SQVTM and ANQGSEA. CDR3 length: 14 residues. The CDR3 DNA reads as TGCAGCGTTGGTAAGGGAGGACCACGAGAGACCCAGTACTTC. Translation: CSVGKGGPRETQYF.

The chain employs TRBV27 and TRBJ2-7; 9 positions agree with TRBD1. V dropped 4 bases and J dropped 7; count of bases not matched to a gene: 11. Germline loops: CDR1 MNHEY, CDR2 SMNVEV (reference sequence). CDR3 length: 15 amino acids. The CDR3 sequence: CASSWIQGAEKEQYF. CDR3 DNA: TGTGCCAGCAGTTGGATACAGGGGGCAGAGAAAGAGCAGTACTTC.

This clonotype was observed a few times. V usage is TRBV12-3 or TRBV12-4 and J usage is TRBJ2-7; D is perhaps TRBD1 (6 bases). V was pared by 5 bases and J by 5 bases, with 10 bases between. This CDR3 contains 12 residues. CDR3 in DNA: TGTGCCAGCAGTCCCCGACAGGACGAGCAGTACTTC. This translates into CASSPRQDEQYF.

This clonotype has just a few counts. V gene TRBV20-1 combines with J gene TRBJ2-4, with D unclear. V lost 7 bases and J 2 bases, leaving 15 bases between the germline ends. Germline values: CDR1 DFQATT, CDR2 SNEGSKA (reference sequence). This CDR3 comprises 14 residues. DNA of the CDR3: TGCAGTGTACGGCTCCTATCTCCCAAAAACATTCAGTACTTC. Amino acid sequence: CSVRLLSPKNIQYF.

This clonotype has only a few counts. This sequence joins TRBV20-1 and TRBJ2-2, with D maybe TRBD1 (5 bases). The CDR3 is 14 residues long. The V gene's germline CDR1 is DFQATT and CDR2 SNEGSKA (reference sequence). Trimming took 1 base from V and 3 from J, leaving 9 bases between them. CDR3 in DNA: TGCAGTGCTAGAGGTCAGGGATACACCGGGGAGCTGTTTTTT. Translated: CSARGQGYTGELFF.

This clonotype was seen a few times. The CDR3: CSADLAGVSEQFF. CDR3 DNA sequence: TGCAGTGCCGATTTAGCGGGAGTATCTGAGCAGTTCTTC. The chain uses TRBV20-1 and TRBJ2-1; 9 bases are a match to TRBD2. The CDR3 is 13 amino acids. V lost 6 bases and J lost 9; bases outside the gene matches: 9. Germline lookup yields CDR1 DFQATT and CDR2 SNEGSKA (reference sequence).